These T cell receptor beta chains were read from a single sample in a study of T cell repertoires in cytomegalovirus infection. MiXCR, applied by TCRdb to the reads, yields one record per CDR3 protein. The sample lists about 740,000 distinct CDR3 sequences; around a third were seen once. What these receptors recognize is not known. The specimen was cultured PBMCs, collected from culture after CMV antigen stimulation. These TCRs come from a human donor in good health (CMV status not recorded). Some clones in this sample may be carry-over from other donors' samples. Each CDR3 is given with its conserved first and last residue. Where a row states a size, it is once, few, many or the class of an expanded clone; other rows omit it.

>few|TRBV6-2/TRBV6-3|TRBJ2-1
CASRKTSGGANEQFF
>few|TRBV7-8|TRBJ2-1
CASSLEIRAYNEQFF
>.|TRBV12-3/TRBV12-4|TRBJ1-1
CASSLIRVRTEAFF
>.|TRBV7-2|TRBJ2-1
CASSPVGDRQQFF
>many|TRBV7-2|TRBJ2-7
CASSEYTGYEQYF
>.|TRBV11-1|TRBJ2-3
CASSSTVTGNTQYF
>.|TRBV11-2|TRBJ2-7
CASSLPEHDEQYF
>few|TRBV12-3/TRBV12-4|TRBJ2-2
CASSLYRNTGELFF
>.|TRBV11-2|TRBJ2-2
CASSGAASGELFF
>many|TRBV7-9|TRBJ1-6
CASSFPGQLGSPLHF
>.|TRBV11-2|TRBJ1-1
CASSLSRGGRTRAFF
>.|TRBV7-6|TRBJ2-2
CASSLRGTSNTGELFF
>.|TRBV7-4|TRBJ2-3
CASSSTSGRVPDTQYF
>few|TRBV6-1|TRBJ2-1
CASSRLGTKNEQFF
>.|TRBV11-1|TRBJ2-3
CASSPLGRGGTDTQYF
>.|TRBV6-6|TRBJ2-5
CASSYSLQGAYEETQYF
>few|TRBV6-1|TRBJ2-1
CASSHTIGRGDLTDEQFF
>few|TRBV12-3/TRBV12-4|TRBJ1-6
CASSLMDSPLHF
>.|TRBV6-6|TRBJ2-7
CASSYTRVGSGYEQYF
>.|TRBV4-2|TRBJ2-6
CASSQEMGSGANVLTF
>.|TRBV28|TRBJ1-4
CASSFPGQGTEKLFF
>.|TRBV4-3|TRBJ2-7
CASSGGTGGYYEQYF
>.|TRBV23-1|TRBJ2-3
CATPPQGEVTDTQYF
>few|TRBV29-1|TRBJ1-1
CSVVTGNTEAFF
>few|TRBV6-1|TRBJ2-7
CASSDALGQAAYEQYF
>.|TRBV6-1|TRBJ1-5
CASSEAGLDGYQPQHF
>few|TRBV7-9|TRBJ1-4
CASSPLRPDRGKLFF
>few|TRBV7-9|TRBJ1-2
CASSLGRAEYGYTF
>few|TRBV12-3/TRBV12-4|TRBJ1-5
CASAGNNQPQHF
>.|TRBV10-2|TRBJ2-7
CASSESRQSPYEQYF
>.|TRBV20-1|TRBJ1-5
CSAGDRSQPQHF
>few|TRBV20-1|TRBJ1-6
CSASSGTPGSPLHF
>few|TRBV7-8|TRBJ2-7
CASSFTFITTAGYEQYF
>.|TRBV4-1|TRBJ2-1
CASSQRSANEQFF
>.|TRBV4-1|TRBJ2-3
CASSQDQGGGNTDTQYF
>once|TRBV5-1|TRBJ2-3
CASRGIRTQYF
>.|TRBV27|TRBJ1-5
CASSLMGGGNQPQHF
>few|TRBV20-1|TRBJ1-5
CSASGTGNQPQHF
>.|TRBV20-1|TRBJ1-5
CSAFRTVQNQPQHF
>few|TRBV11-2|TRBJ1-6
CASSLDRGTGFRPLHF
>.|TRBV6-1|TRBJ1-4
CASCNRGLNEKLFF
>once|TRBV11-2|TRBJ2-3
CASSRGGVYTDTQYF
>once|TRBV14|TRBJ2-3
CASSPPWRGGRESQYF
>.|TRBV6-2/TRBV6-3|TRBJ2-1
CASEPRAPSSYNEQFF
>.|TRBV20-1|TRBJ2-7
CSATRGLTSEQYF
>few|TRBV2|TRBJ2-2
CASSEIETRFYTGELFF
>few|TRBV18|TRBJ2-3
CASSPKDRGIMDTQYF
>.|TRBV27|TRBJ1-2
CASSLNGRGGYTF
>.|TRBV7-2|TRBJ2-7
CASSPRGGWGYEQYF
>.|TRBV7-8|TRBJ1-1
CASSPWAPQTEAFF
>few|TRBV5-1|TRBJ1-2
CASSFDRVANYGYTF
>few|TRBV7-6|TRBJ2-2
CASSLLINTGELFF
>few|TRBV7-2|TRBJ1-1
CASRGDRLEAFF
>many|TRBV7-2|TRBJ2-3
CASSSGVGTDTQYF
>many|TRBV7-6|TRBJ1-3
CASSPQRGLANTIYF
>.|TRBV6-5|TRBJ1-1
CASSRATPNTEAFF
>.|TRBV6-2/TRBV6-3|TRBJ2-3
CASSYEQGRGTDTQYF